This T cell receptor (beta chain) was recovered during a study of T cells in Graves' hyperthyroidism and ophthalmopathy. General study points: With a median lead of about six months before onset, the model predicted ophthalmopathy.

In the case of this clonotype: The target antigen is unknown.

Pregnant or lactating patients were excluded, as were those with uncontrolled infection or other autoimmune disease. Clinical symptoms, serum thyroxine, TRAb, thyroid ultrasound and orbital computed tomography informed diagnoses. RNA transcripts served as the template for amplifying TCR beta CDR3 regions. HTBI primers were the set used in a first-round RT-PCR of the TCR CDR3. Each CDR3 protein is one row after TCRdb ran MiXCR on the multiplex PCR reads. The sample records some 570,000 distinct CDR3 sequences, 11% to 15% being singletons. The CDR3 contains 15 residues. Germline V gene sequence: CDR1 SGHTA, CDR2 FQGTGA. Trimming at V came to 5 bases and at J to 9 bases, leaving 10 bases not matched to a gene.

The chain couples TRBV7-3 to TRBJ2-1, with 10 bases identical to TRBD1. This clonotype was sampled from a woman under 30 with Graves' ophthalmopathy. Sequences were obtained from blood. CDR3 sequence (DNA): TGTGCCAGCAGCGGACAGGGGGTAGGTGAGGGTGAGCAGTTCTTC. Translated: CASSGQGVGEGEQFF. Filled out from reference TRBV7-3 and TRBJ2-1, the complete variable domain reads GAGVSQTPSNKVTEKGKYVELRCDPISGHTALYWYRQSLGQGPEFLIYFQGTGAADDSGLPNDRFFAVRPEGSVSTLKIQRTERGDSAVYLCASSGQGVGEGEQFFGPGTRLTVL.